This T cell receptor beta chain emerged from a study of beta chain features in type 1 diabetes. Sequencing targeted expressed TCRB transcripts, as all isolated RNA had been reverse transcribed. Using immunoSEQ multiplex PCR, the repertoire was profiled, and TCRdb retains in-frame clones only, with some absent. The sample includes some 360,000 clones, about 20% seen only once; the top ten take around 0.044%. Deletions cut 2 bases from V and 7 bases from J, with 12 bases between. The CDR3 is 14 amino acids. In germline, CDR1 is ENHRY, CDR2 SYGVKD. The sample consisted of naive CD4+ T cells from blood. The chain links TRBV10-3 to TRBJ1-5, with D possibly matching TRBD1 (5 bases). The TCR was taken from a woman aged 18-29 years in good health. CDR3 residues: CAISEGANIQPQHF. The CDR3 DNA sequence: TGTGCCATCAGTGAGGGGGCGAATATACAGCCCCAGCATTTT.